This entry lists 13 T cell receptor beta chains sequenced from one sample in a study of shared clonotypes between healthy human individuals. Sequencing used immunoSEQ multiplex PCR; TCRdb keeps in-frame clones, though not all of them. The sample contains 550,000 to 700,000 clones, around four fifths of which appear only once. Sequencing was done on a sample of memory CD4+ T cells sorted from blood. Stated subset: CD45RA-negative fraction. Every receptor here comes from a woman aged 25 to 39 in good health.

This clone was seen just once. The J gene is TRBJ1-5, the V gene TRBV18; possible D gene TRBD1, 6 bases. Per germline, CDR1 KGHSH and CDR2 LQKENI. V lost 3 bases, J lost 5 bases, and 8 bases lay in between. CDR3 length: 13 residues. In DNA, the CDR3 is TGTGCCAGCTCACCTCACAGGGATCAGCCCCAGCATTTT. It translates to CASSPHRDQPQHF.

The chain joins TRBV18 to TRBJ2-2; TRBD1 is a possible D gene (6 bases). The V gene lost 6 bases and the J gene lost 3 bases, with 14 bases spanning the gap. This CDR3 spans 15 amino acids. Looked up from germline, CDR1 is KGHSH and CDR2 is LQKENI. This chain's CDR3 is CASSPDRRDTGELFF. The DNA for the CDR3 is TGTGCCAGCTCTCCAGACAGGAGAGACACCGGGGAGCTGTTTTTT.

The V call is TRBV19, the J call TRBJ2-3; D ambiguous. The CDR3 has 14 residues. V lost 8 bases and J 2 bases, leaving 14 bases between the germline ends. Germline V gene data show CDR1 as LNHDA and CDR2 as SQIVND (reference sequence). The CDR3 spells CASSPMGSTDTQYF. Here the CDR3 DNA reads TGTGCCAGTTCTCCGATGGGGTCCACAGATACGCAGTATTTT. Combining the CDR3 with reference TRBV19 and TRBJ2-3 gives the whole variable domain DGGITQSPKYLFRKEGQNVTLSCEQNLNHDAMYWYRQDPGQGLRLIYYSQIVNDFQKGDIAEGYSVSREKKESFPLTVTSAQKNPTAFYLCASSPMGSTDTQYFGPGTRLTVL.

The V call is TRBV2, the J call TRBJ2-5; tentatively, D is TRBD2 (5 bases). With 8 bases removed from V and 5 bases from J, the gap between germline ends came to 12 bases. Germline V gene data show CDR1 as SNHLY and CDR2 as FYNNEI. The length of the CDR3 is 12 residues. The CDR3 is CASLRARETQYF. CDR3 in DNA: TGTGCCAGCTTGCGGGCCCGGGAGACCCAGTACTTC.

This chain links TRBV5-4 with TRBJ2-7; tentative D call: TRBD1 (7 bases). Germline CDR1 SGHNT, CDR2 YYREEE (reference sequence). Deletions cut 4 bases from V and 0 bases from J, with 20 bases between. This CDR3 is built from 17 residues. CDR3 DNA sequence: TGTGCCAGCAGCCGATCGCAGGGGGGAGGCCCCTCCTACGAGCAGTACTTC. As protein: CASSRSQGGGPSYEQYF.

The chain has TRBV10-3 and TRBJ2-3; TRBD2 agrees at 13 bases. There are 15 residues in the CDR3. Per the germline V gene, CDR1 is ENHRY and CDR2 is SYGVKD. The V gene end was trimmed by 10 bases and the J gene end by 5 bases; junction bases not matched to a gene: 9. In DNA, the CDR3 is TGTGCCAACGCACTAGCGGGAGGGCCCGGAGATACGCAGTATTTT. This codes for CANALAGGPGDTQYF.

This chain uses TRBV23-1 with TRBJ1-5; D uncertain. TRBV23-1 is an ORF, and what it does is uncertain. V was clipped by 8 bases and J by 2 bases, with 7 bases between them. CDR3 size: 12 residues. CDR3 sequence (DNA): TGCGCCAGCCCGCCCGGCAATCAGCCCCAGCATTTT. Translation gives CASPPGNQPQHF.

The chain is built from TRBV19 and TRBJ1-1, with D maybe TRBD1 (5 bases). Germline V lookup: CDR1 LNHDA, CDR2 SQIVND (reference sequence). The CDR3 spans 14 residues. Between the trimmed V and J ends, which lost 6 bases and 3 bases, there was a span of 14 bases. The CDR3 DNA sequence: TGTGCCAGTAGGGGCAGGGAGGGAGACACTGAAGCTTTCTTT. This codes for CASRGREGDTEAFF.

There are many counts of this clone. This sequence joins TRBV6-1 and TRBJ2-6; the D gene is possibly TRBD2 (5 bases). The CDR3 extends over 15 amino acids. From germline, CDR1 is MNHNS and CDR2 SASEGT. V lost 11 bases, J lost 4 bases, and 18 bases lay in between. CDR3 region: CAAANRGSGANVLTF. Written as DNA, the CDR3 is TGTGCCGCTGCCAATCGAGGGTCGGGGGCCAACGTCCTGACTTTC.

This chain uses TRBV7-9 with TRBJ2-1; tentative D call: TRBD2 (5 bases). Germline loops: CDR1 SEHNR, CDR2 FQNEAQ (reference sequence). V lost 2 bases to trimming and J lost 3 bases, with 17 bases between them. The length of the CDR3 is 17 residues. CDR3 sequence (DNA): TGTGCCAGCAGCTTAATTCCCGCTAGCAAGGGCTACAATGAGCAGTTCTTC. Translating gives CASSLIPASKGYNEQFF.

The chain carries TRBV19 and TRBJ1-2, with 9 bases identical to TRBD1. Germline V gene sequence: CDR1 LNHDA, CDR2 SQIVND (reference sequence). V lost 5 bases, J lost 7 bases, and 5 bases stayed unmatched. The length of the CDR3 is 13 residues. The CDR3 DNA sequence: TGTGCCAGTAGTTCCGGGACAGGGTCTGGCTACACCTTC. Its translation is CASSSGTGSGYTF.

The CDR3 loop is CASRQGAPGYTF. CDR3 sequence (DNA): TGTGCCAGCCGGCAGGGGGCGCCTGGCTACACCTTC. This sequence joins TRBV2 and TRBJ1-2; 8 bases map to TRBD1. Germline CDR1 is SNHLY and CDR2 is FYNNEI. The CDR3 is 12 amino acids. The J segment lost 7 bases and the V segment lost 8 bases, leaving 6 bases of the junction unmatched. The full variable domain, its missing parts supplied by reference TRBV2 and TRBJ1-2, is EPEVTQTPSHQVTQMGQEVILRCVPISNHLYFYWYRQILGQKVEFLVSFYNNEISEKSEIFDDQFSVERPDGSNFTLKIRSTKLEDSAMYFCASRQGAPGYTFGSGTRLTVV.

The V gene is TRBV19, the J gene TRBJ2-7; 11 bases fit TRBD2. Germline assignment: CDR1 LNHDA and CDR2 SQIVND (reference sequence). This CDR3 is 15 amino acids long. Losses at the gene ends were 6 bases for V and 4 bases for J; bases not matched to a gene: 8. CDR3 amino acids: CASSLLLAGVYEQYF. The CDR3 DNA is TGTGCCAGTAGCTTACTACTAGCGGGAGTTTACGAGCAGTACTTC.